The rows below give T cell receptor beta chains drawn from one sample of a study of Graves' ophthalmopathy and Graves' hyperthyroidism. From the multiplex PCR reads, TCRdb called clonotypes with MiXCR, one entry per CDR3 protein. The top ten clones hold under 55% of a sample with a few hundred thousand distinct CDR3 sequences, 20% to 25% of them seen once. Sample: peripheral blood. These receptors all come from a woman in her forties or fifties with Graves' ophthalmopathy. Both conserved end residues are part of each CDR3. The D gene is left open where the match is weak. Clone size is not always given. Where it is, it says once, few, many or a class for expanded clones.

size	D	J	V	DNA	CDR3
-	TRBD1	TRBJ2-2	TRBV5-4	TGTGCCAGCCTGGACAGGGAAGGGAACACCGGGGAGCTGTTTTTT	CASLDREGNTGELFF
few	TRBD1	TRBJ1-2	TRBV30	TGTGCCTGCATTTCGACAGGGGTGGCCTATGGCTACACCTTC	CACISTGVAYGYTF
many	-	TRBJ2-5	TRBV6-4	TGTGCCAGCAGTGGCTGTTGGGAGACCCAGTACTTC	CASSGCWETQYF
-	TRBD1	TRBJ2-7	TRBV13	TGTGCCAGCAGCTTTGGTGGGCAGGGGGCCTACGAGCAGTACTTC	CASSFGGQGAYEQYF
many	-	TRBJ2-7	TRBV7-8	TGTGCCGCCGGGGACTTCCCCTCCTACGAGCAGTACTTC	CAAGDFPSYEQYF
many	-	TRBJ1-3	TRBV30	TGTGCCTGGAGTTCCGGTGGAAACACCATATATTTT	CAWSSGGNTIYF
many	-	TRBJ1-1	TRBV4-1	TGCGCCAGCAGCCCCGGACGGACGAACACTGAAGCTTTCTTT	CASSPGRTNTEAFF
-	-	TRBJ1-5	TRBV12-3/TRBV12-4	TGTGCCAGCAGTTCCGAAAGTTTTCCCAATCAGCCCCAGCATTTT	CASSSESFPNQPQHF
-	TRBD2	TRBJ2-7	TRBV4-1	TGCGCCAGCAGCCAAACTAGCGGGGGAGCCTACGAGCAGTACTTC	CASSQTSGGAYEQYF
-	-	TRBJ2-5	TRBV6-1	TGTGCCAGCAATCCAATCCTGTGGGGGGACCAAGAGACCCAGTACTTC	CASNPILWGDQETQYF
few	-	TRBJ1-1	TRBV5-4	TGTGCCAGCAGCTTGGAACTTATTGACACTGAAGCTTTCTTT	CASSLELIDTEAFF
-	-	TRBJ2-5	TRBV3-1	TGTGCCAGCAGCCAAGAGGGGAAAGCCGGGCAAGAGGCCCAGTACTTC	CASSQEGKAGQEAQYF
-	-	TRBJ2-7	TRBV6-5	TGTGCCAGCAGTTACTCGGGGTGGGTCAAGAGCTCCTACGAGCAGTGCTTC	CASSYSGWVKSSYEQCF
many	-	TRBJ2-7	TRBV30	TGTGCCTGGAGTATTGCTCCGACCTACGAGCAGTACTTC	CAWSIAPTYEQYF
many	-	TRBJ2-7	TRBV5-1	TGCGCCAGCAGCTCGGAGACAGGCTTCTACGAGCAGTACTTC	CASSSETGFYEQYF
-	TRBD1	TRBJ1-2	TRBV27	TGTGCCAGCAGTCCGTGGGACAGGGTCTCGAAAGGCTACACCTTC	CASSPWDRVSKGYTF